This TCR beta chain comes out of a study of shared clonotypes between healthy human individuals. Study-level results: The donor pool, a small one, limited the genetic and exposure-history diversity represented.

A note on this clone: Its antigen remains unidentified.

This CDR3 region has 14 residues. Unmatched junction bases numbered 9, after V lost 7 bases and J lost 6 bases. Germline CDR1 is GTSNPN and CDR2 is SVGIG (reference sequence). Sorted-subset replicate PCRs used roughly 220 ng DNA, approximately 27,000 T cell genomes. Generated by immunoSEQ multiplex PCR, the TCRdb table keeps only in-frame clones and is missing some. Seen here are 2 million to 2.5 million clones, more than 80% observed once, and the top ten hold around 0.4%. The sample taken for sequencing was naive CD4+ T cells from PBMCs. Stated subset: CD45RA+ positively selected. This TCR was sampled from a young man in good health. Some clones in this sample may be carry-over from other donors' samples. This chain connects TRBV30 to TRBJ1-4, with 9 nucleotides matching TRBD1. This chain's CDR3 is CASQGQGGYEKLFF. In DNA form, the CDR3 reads TGTGCCTCCCAGGGACAGGGTGGATATGAAAAACTGTTTTTT.